Below are 29 T cell receptor beta chains sequenced from a single sample in a study of cytomegalovirus exposure and HLA in healthy donors. The PCR was carried out with 60 Vbeta primers and 13 Jbeta primers. The method was immunoSEQ multiplex PCR; TCRdb's version includes in-frame clones alone and lacks a portion of them. In the table there are about 160,000 clones, around 79% of which are singletons. The material sequenced was PBMCs. All receptors derive from a human donor in good health.

The CDR3 here is CASSYTSGTSTDTQYF. CDR3 coding DNA: TGTGCCAGCAGTTACACTAGCGGGACAAGCACAGATACGCAGTATTTT. This rearrangement joins TRBV6-5 to TRBJ2-3; the match to TRBD2 covers 10 bases. The CDR3 consists of 16 residues. In germline, CDR1 is MNHEY, CDR2 SVGAGI. The ends lost 2 bases at V and 0 bases at J; junction bases unmatched: 2.

The chain couples TRBV5-1 to TRBJ1-2; D gene uncertain. Germline values: CDR1 SGHRS, CDR2 YFSETQ. CDR3 size: 13 residues. V shed 4 bases and J shed 5 bases, with 12 bases lying between them. Here the CDR3 reads CASSRAEGYGYTF. For the CDR3, the DNA is TGCGCCAGCAGCCGAGCGGAGGGTTATGGCTACACCTTC. Combining the CDR3 with reference TRBV5-1 and TRBJ1-2 gives the whole variable domain KAGVTQTPRYLIKTRGQQVTLSCSPISGHRSVSWYQQTPGQGLQFLFEYFSETQRNKGNFPGRFSGRQFSNSRSEMNVSTLELGDSALYLCASSRAEGYGYTFGSGTRLTVV.

The V and J genes are TRBV7-2 and TRBJ2-1; 13 bases line up with TRBD2. V was clipped by 1 base and J by 9 bases; unmatched bases: 3. Germline V CDR1 and CDR2: SGHTA, FQGNSA. The CDR3 runs to 15 residues. This CDR3 is CASSLEGTSGIEQFF. Written as DNA, the CDR3 is TGTGCCAGCAGCTTAGAAGGGACTAGCGGGATTGAGCAGTTCTTC.

This chain links TRBV28 with TRBJ1-5, with TRBD1 identical over 7 bases. The V segment lost 2 bases and the J segment 5 bases; nucleotides outside the gene matches: 3. The CDR3 covers 14 residues. CDR1 MDHEN and CDR2 SYDVKM come from the germline V gene. The CDR3 here is CASSLGTADQPQHF. In DNA, the CDR3 is TGTGCCAGCAGTTTAGGGACAGCAGATCAGCCCCAGCATTTT. The full variable domain, rest sourced from reference TRBV28 and TRBJ1-5, is DVKVTQSSRYLVKRTGEKVFLECVQDMDHENMFWYRQDPGLGLRLIYFSYDVKMKEKGDIPEGYSVSREKKERFSLILESASTNQTSMYLCASSLGTADQPQHFGDGTRLSIL.

The V call is TRBV6-4, the J call TRBJ1-1, with D tentatively TRBD1 (5 bases). V was pared by 2 bases and J by 2 bases, with 6 bases between. The CDR3 covers 13 residues. Germline V lookup: CDR1 MRHNA, CDR2 SNTAGT. The CDR3 sequence: CASSDRGNTEAFF. The CDR3 DNA follows: TGTGCCAGCAGTGACAGGGGTAACACTGAAGCTTTCTTT.

This rearrangement joins TRBV7-9 to TRBJ1-2; perhaps TRBD1 as D (6 bases). The CDR3 consists of 16 residues. CDR1 SEHNR and CDR2 FQNEAQ come from the germline V gene (reference sequence). V lost 0 bases to trimming and J lost 8 bases, with 19 bases between them. CDR3 sequence (DNA): TGTGCCAGCAGCTTAGCGGGGGACACGCACCCCTCCGGCTACACCTTC. Translated, it gives CASSLAGDTHPSGYTF. The variable domain in full, completed from reference TRBV7-9 and TRBJ1-2, reads DTGVSQNPRHKITKRGQNVTFRCDPISEHNRLYWYRQTLGQGPEFLTYFQNEAQLEKSRLLSDRFSAERPKGSFSTLEIQRTEQGDSAMYLCASSLAGDTHPSGYTFGSGTRLTVV.

The J gene is TRBJ2-2, the V gene TRBV4-3; 9 bases fit TRBD2. The germline V gene encodes CDR1 LGHNA and CDR2 YSLEER. Trimming cost V 0 bases and J 1 base; bases outside gene matches: 3. The CDR3 runs to 17 residues. As DNA, the CDR3 is TGCGCCAGCAGCCAAGAGGTAGCGGGAGTGAACACCGGGGAGCTGTTTTTT. Translating gives CASSQEVAGVNTGELFF.

The genes are TRBV19 and TRBJ2-2, with D possibly matching TRBD2 (6 bases). From germline, CDR1 is LNHDA and CDR2 SQIVND (reference sequence). CDR3 length: 15 amino acids. Trimming left V 10 bases short and J 3 bases short, with 18 bases between. CDR3: CAISERGGYTGELFF. The CDR3 DNA sequence: TGTGCCATTTCAGAGAGAGGAGGGTACACCGGGGAGCTGTTTTTT.

This chain links TRBV23-1 with TRBJ1-1; 10 nucleotides align to TRBD1. TRBV23-1 counts as an open reading frame of uncertain function. The CDR3 extends over 14 amino acids. V shed 7 bases, J shed 1 base, and the junction held 3 bases outside the gene matches. CDR3 amino acids: CASTTGGRNTEAFF. The CDR3, as DNA: TGCGCCAGCACGACAGGGGGCCGGAACACTGAAGCTTTCTTT.

This clone was counted only a few times. J is TRBJ2-5 and V is TRBV19; possibly TRBD1 for D (6 bases). V was trimmed by 4 bases and J by 1 base, leaving 13 bases between them. The CDR3 spans 15 residues. The germline V gene encodes CDR1 LNHDA and CDR2 SQIVND (reference sequence). The CDR3 coding sequence is TGTGCCAGTAGTACGCCTGGGACATCCCAAGAGACCCAGTACTTC. It is translated as CASSTPGTSQETQYF.

The V gene is TRBV28, the J gene TRBJ2-5, with 10 bases matching TRBD2. Germline CDR1 MDHEN, CDR2 SYDVKM. The CDR3 spans 17 residues. V lost 10 bases to trimming and J lost 5 bases; unmatched junction nucleotides: 19. This CDR3 is CATCASSGRGLLETQYF. The CDR3 region has the DNA TGTGCCACCTGTGCCTCTAGCGGGAGAGGTTTGTTGGAGACCCAGTACTTC.

The chain combines TRBV28 with TRBJ2-1; TRBD2 matches at 9 bases. This CDR3 contains 16 residues. The germline V gene has CDR1 MDHEN and CDR2 SYDVKM. V dropped 3 bases and J dropped 8; count of bases not matched to a gene: 11. The chain's CDR3 is CASSFPKRGAGDEQFF. CDR3 in DNA: TGTGCCAGCAGTTTCCCTAAGCGGGGGGCAGGCGATGAGCAGTTCTTC. Variable domain in full (rest from reference TRBV28 and TRBJ2-1): DVKVTQSSRYLVKRTGEKVFLECVQDMDHENMFWYRQDPGLGLRLIYFSYDVKMKEKGDIPEGYSVSREKKERFSLILESASTNQTSMYLCASSFPKRGAGDEQFFGPGTRLTVL.

The chain couples TRBV9 to TRBJ2-3; 7 nucleotides agree with TRBD2. Germline CDR1 and CDR2: SGDLS and YYNGEE. There are 18 residues in the CDR3. V lost 0 bases and J lost 6; bases outside the gene matches: 16. The CDR3, as DNA: TGTGCCAGCAGCGTAGAGTTAGTCAGGGACTACCGCAGCGATACGCAGTATTTT. Protein: CASSVELVRDYRSDTQYF.

The chain recombines TRBV27 with TRBJ2-7; unclear D gene. The CDR3 extends over 11 amino acids. The V end was cut by 6 bases, the J end by 3 bases, with 6 bases between. Germline-derived CDR1 and CDR2 are MNHEY and SMNVEV (reference sequence). In DNA form, the CDR3 reads TGTGCCAGCAGAACAAACTACGAGCAGTACTTC. Residues: CASRTNYEQYF.

This clone was observed a few times. The J gene is TRBJ2-5, the V gene TRBV27; D possibly corresponds to TRBD2 (6 bases). The germline V and J ends were trimmed by 4 bases and 1 base, with 10 bases remaining between them. The V gene's germline CDR1 is MNHEY and CDR2 SMNVEV (reference sequence). The CDR3 has 14 residues. CDR3 in DNA: TGTGCCAGCAGTTGGAGGGGACTCCAAGAGACCCAGTACTTC. This encodes CASSWRGLQETQYF.

This clone was counted a single time. The chain is built from TRBV7-9 and TRBJ1-2; D unclear. The CDR3 runs to 15 residues. Germline V gene lookup returns CDR1 SEHNR and CDR2 FQNEAQ (reference sequence). Trimming removed 1 base at V and 2 bases at J, with 11 bases between. CDR3 sequence: CASSLGAVSNYGYTF. CDR3 DNA sequence: TGTGCCAGCAGCTTAGGGGCAGTATCGAACTATGGCTACACCTTC. The whole variable domain, filled in from reference TRBV7-9 and TRBJ1-2, reads DTGVSQNPRHKITKRGQNVTFRCDPISEHNRLYWYRQTLGQGPEFLTYFQNEAQLEKSRLLSDRFSAERPKGSFSTLEIQRTEQGDSAMYLCASSLGAVSNYGYTFGSGTRLTVV.

This clone was counted a single time. This chain links TRBV18 with TRBJ2-5; 7 positions match TRBD1. The germline gives CDR1 KGHSH, CDR2 LQKENI. The CDR3 covers 15 residues. Losses at the gene ends were 0 bases for V and 3 bases for J; bases not matched to a gene: 4. CDR3 sequence reads: CASSPPIGQEETQYF. CDR3 sequence (DNA): TGTGCCAGCTCACCACCGATCGGACAGGAAGAGACCCAGTACTTC. Together with reference TRBV18 and TRBJ2-5, the CDR3 gives the full variable domain: NAGVMQNPRHLVRRRGQEARLRCSPMKGHSHVYWYRQLPEEGLKFMVYLQKENIIDESGMPKERFSAEFPKEGPSILRIQQVVRGDSAAYFCASSPPIGQEETQYFGPGTRLLVL.

The chain links TRBV2 to TRBJ1-5, with 7 nucleotides matching TRBD1. This CDR3 spans 15 amino acids. Losses at the gene ends were 7 bases for V and 0 bases for J; bases not matched to a gene: 6. Germline CDR1 reads SNHLY; CDR2 reads FYNNEI. CDR3 region: CASTPTGRSNQPQHF. CDR3 DNA sequence: TGTGCCAGCACCCCGACAGGGCGTAGCAATCAGCCCCAGCATTTT.

The CDR3 DNA reads TGTGCCAGCAGCCCCCGGGGCTATGGCTACACCTTC. Translation: CASSPRGYGYTF. The rearrangement uses TRBV9 and TRBJ1-2; D is undetermined. Germline assignment: CDR1 SGDLS and CDR2 YYNGEE. The CDR3 is made up of 12 amino acids. V was trimmed by 4 bases and J by 4 bases, leaving 8 bases between them.

V usage is TRBV7-9 and J usage is TRBJ1-6; 7 bases are shared with TRBD1. V shed 3 bases, J shed 8 bases, and the junction held 4 bases outside the gene matches. The CDR3 length is 14 residues. In germline, CDR1 is SEHNR, CDR2 FQNEAQ (reference sequence). The CDR3 sequence: CASSFDREYSPLHF. CDR3 sequence (DNA): TGTGCCAGCAGCTTCGACAGGGAGTATTCACCCCTCCACTTT.

The V call is TRBV7-2, the J call TRBJ2-3; D perhaps matches TRBD2 (5 bases). V was shortened by 3 bases and J by 1 base, with 11 bases between the two germline ends. Per germline, CDR1 SGHTA and CDR2 FQGNSA. The CDR3 length is 15 residues. The CDR3 DNA reads as TGTGCCAGCAGCTTGATGGCGAGGGGCACAGATACGCAGTATTTT. Translated, it gives CASSLMARGTDTQYF.

V gene TRBV27 combines with J gene TRBJ2-3; 15 nucleotides match TRBD2. J lost 0 bases, V lost 5 bases, and 6 bases had no gene match. The CDR3 has 18 residues. Germline V gene data show CDR1 as MNHEY and CDR2 as SMNVEV (reference sequence). CDR3: CASSPGTSGRTSTDTQYF. CDR3 sequence (DNA): TGTGCCAGCAGTCCAGGGACTAGCGGGAGGACTAGCACAGATACGCAGTATTTT.

This chain connects TRBV5-6 to TRBJ1-5, with D possibly TRBD1 on 6 matching bases. This CDR3 region has 13 residues. CDR1 SGHDT and CDR2 YYEEEE come from the germline V gene. The V and J ends lost 5 bases and 1 base respectively, with 7 bases between them. The CDR3 DNA sequence: TGTGCCAGCAGACAGGGAAGCAATCAGCCCCAGCATTTT. Protein product: CASRQGSNQPQHF.

The rearrangement links TRBV23-1 to TRBJ2-7; D gene unclear. TRBV23-1 is noted as an ORF with a role that remains uncertain. Trimming removed 2 bases at V and 4 bases at J, with 15 bases between. The CDR3 is 15 residues long. The CDR3 DNA reads as TGCGCCAGCAGTCAAGGTAGAGAGACACCTTACGAGCAGTACTTC. Amino acid sequence: CASSQGRETPYEQYF.

This chain uses TRBV15 with TRBJ2-7; TRBD2 matches at 9 bases. The ends lost 0 bases at V and 5 bases at J; junction bases unmatched: 8. Germline V gene lookup returns CDR1 LNHNV and CDR2 YYDKDF (reference sequence). The CDR3 consists of 16 residues. Here the CDR3 DNA reads TGTGCCACCAGCAGAGATCGGGCTAGCGGGGTCCACGAGCAGTACTTC. It translates to CATSRDRASGVHEQYF.

J is TRBJ1-3 and V is TRBV2, with D possibly TRBD1 on 6 matching bases. Trimming took 6 bases from V and 3 from J, leaving 18 bases between them. There are 16 residues in the CDR3. CDR1 is SNHLY and CDR2 is FYNNEI in the germline V gene. CDR3 region: CASSLRNSGDGNTIYF. In DNA, the CDR3 is TGTGCCAGCAGCCTACGCAACTCAGGGGATGGAAACACCATATATTTT.

The V call is TRBV9, the J call TRBJ1-4; D is undetermined. The length of the CDR3 is 14 residues. The germline V gene has CDR1 SGDLS and CDR2 YYNGEE. V gave up 2 bases and J gave up 4 bases, with 9 bases separating them. The CDR3 bases are TGTGCCAGCAGCGTCGGGGAGAATAATGAAAAACTGTTTTTT. Amino acids: CASSVGENNEKLFF. The full variable domain, in which reference TRBV9 and TRBJ1-4 provide the parts outside the CDR3, is DSGVTQTPKHLITATGQRVTLRCSPRSGDLSVYWYQQSLDQGLQFLIQYYNGEERAKGNILERFSAQQFPDLHSELNLSSLELGDSALYFCASSVGENNEKLFFGSGTQLSVL.

The rearrangement joins TRBV15 to TRBJ2-7, with TRBD1 as a possible D gene (6 bases). Between the trimmed V and J ends, which lost 2 bases and 3 bases, there was a span of 11 bases. Per the germline V gene, CDR1 is LNHNV and CDR2 is YYDKDF (reference sequence). The length of the CDR3 is 14 residues. The CDR3 bases are TGTGCCACCAGCAGATTTCCGGGACACTACGAGCAGTACTTC. Encoded protein: CATSRFPGHYEQYF. The entire variable domain, with the rest obtained from reference TRBV15 and TRBJ2-7, is as follows: DAMVIQNPRYQVTQFGKPVTLSCSQTLNHNVMYWYQQKSSQAPKLLFHYYDKDFNNEADTPDNFQSRRPNTSFCFLDIRSPGLGDTAMYLCATSRFPGHYEQYFGPGTRLTVT.

The chain couples TRBV6-5 to TRBJ2-1, with D perhaps matching TRBD2 (5 bases). V lost 2 bases and J lost 9, with 8 bases in between. This CDR3 is built from 12 residues. CDR1 is MNHEY, CDR2 SVGAGI, per germline. CDR3: CASSYRRGEQFF. In DNA, the CDR3 is TGTGCCAGCAGTTACAGACGGGGTGAGCAGTTCTTC.